A single sample gave rise to the 17 T cell receptor beta chains below, sequenced in a study of vaccination and CD4 T cells after COVID-19. Sequencing of cultured CD4+ T cell DNA used the Oncomine TCR Beta short-read assay. TCRdb re-derived calls from the PCR reads in MiXCR, one entry per CDR3 protein. This table holds 15,000 to 20,000 distinct CDR3 sequences, over 45% found once. Treatment denoted: roughly nine-day PBMC culture with coronavirus spike peptide pools or control peptides (ViraFEST assay). Their antigens remain unidentified. The sequencing sample was made of CD4+ T cells from blood, cultured in vitro. These receptors were obtained from a human donor who had recovered from COVID-19.

The chain recombines TRBV16 with TRBJ1-3; D is unresolved. The CDR3 runs 16 residues. The V gene lost 0 bases and the J gene lost 0 bases, with 9 bases spanning the gap. CDR1 is KGHSY and CDR2 is FQNENV in the germline V gene. Here the CDR3 DNA reads TGTGCCAGCAGCCAATCAGCCGGGCCCTCTGGAAACACCATATATTTT. Translated, it gives CASSQSAGPSGNTIYF.

This rearrangement joins TRBV6-1 to TRBJ1-2; TRBD1 aligns across 9 bases. This CDR3 contains 14 residues. Germline CDR1 MNHNS, CDR2 SASEGT. Trimming cost V 5 bases and J 5 bases; bases outside gene matches: 6. The CDR3 nucleotides read TGTGCCAGCAGTCTGACAGGGGGTAGATATGGCTACACCTTC. Protein product: CASSLTGGRYGYTF.

The chain carries TRBV2 and TRBJ1-1; D is perhaps TRBD1 (5 bases). Trimming cost V 6 bases and J 2 bases, with 10 bases left between them. CDR1 and CDR2 (germline): SNHLY, FYNNEI. The CDR3 runs 13 residues. This CDR3 is CASRRQFNTEAFF. CDR3 coding DNA: TGTGCCAGCAGACGACAGTTCAACACTGAAGCTTTCTTT.

Only a few counts were recorded for this clonotype. The chain recombines TRBV7-9 with TRBJ2-1, with 8 bases lining up with TRBD2. With 8 bases clipped from V and 7 bases from J, the junction kept 10 bases outside the gene matches. The CDR3 is 14 amino acids. The germline CDR1 and CDR2 sequences are SEHNR and FQNEAQ (reference sequence). The CDR3: CASGDTGGANEQFF. CDR3 DNA: TGTGCCAGCGGGGATACCGGGGGGGCGAATGAGCAGTTCTTC.

This clonotype was picked up a small number of times. The V gene is TRBV6-5, the J gene TRBJ1-5; 9 bases are shared with TRBD1. The CDR3 has 15 amino acids. In germline, CDR1 is MNHEY, CDR2 SVGAGI. Losses at the gene ends were 0 bases for V and 7 bases for J; bases not matched to a gene: 4. CDR3 nucleotides: TGTGCCAGCAGTTACTCTGGGACAGGGTCCCAGCCCCAGCATTTT. Its translation is CASSYSGTGSQPQHF.

This clonotype has a handful of counts. The V gene is TRBV27, the J gene TRBJ2-7, with D hard to call. Germline CDR1 MNHEY, CDR2 SMNVEV (reference sequence). The CDR3 has 14 amino acids. Trimming left V 3 bases short and J 2 bases short, with 11 bases between. CDR3 protein: CASSLADAPYEQYF. CDR3 coding DNA: TGTGCCAGCAGTTTGGCCGACGCCCCCTACGAGCAGTACTTC.

This clonotype was detected a few times. This chain connects TRBV20-1 to TRBJ1-1; no definite D call. The CDR3 is 14 amino acids. Germline V gene data show CDR1 as DFQATT and CDR2 as SNEGSKA (reference sequence). The germline V and J ends were trimmed by 3 bases and 0 bases, with 11 bases remaining between them. The CDR3 nucleotides are TGCAGTGCTAGTGCTGAGGGTTTGAACACTGAAGCTTTCTTT. As protein: CSASAEGLNTEAFF.

The gene calls are TRBV27 and TRBJ1-1; 9 positions agree with TRBD1. Trimming took 6 bases from V and 7 from J; bases not matched to a gene: 6. The germline gives CDR1 MNHEY, CDR2 SMNVEV (reference sequence). CDR3 length equals 13 residues. DNA for the CDR3: TGTGCCAGCAGCCGACAGGGGGTGGGTGAAGCTTTCTTT. Translated, it gives CASSRQGVGEAFF.

The chain recombines TRBV7-2 with TRBJ1-1; D is unresolved. The ends were cut back, 3 bases at V and 2 bases at J, with 13 bases in the middle. CDR3 size: 15 residues. Germline CDR1 is SGHTA and CDR2 is FQGNSA. The DNA for the CDR3 is TGTGCCAGCAGCTTCAGTAAGAACAAAAACACTGAAGCTTTCTTT. Its translation is CASSFSKNKNTEAFF.

The chain is built from TRBV15 and TRBJ1-1; possible D gene TRBD1, 5 bases. V was trimmed by 4 bases and J by 5 bases, leaving 17 bases between them. Germline V gene sequence: CDR1 LNHNV, CDR2 YYDKDF (reference sequence). The CDR3 has 15 residues. CDR3 sequence reads: CATSKGWRDRTEAFF. Here the CDR3 DNA reads TGTGCCACCAGCAAAGGTTGGCGGGACCGAACTGAAGCTTTCTTT.

This clonotype was observed a single time. This sequence joins TRBV4-3 and TRBJ2-2; D not resolved. The CDR3 is made up of 16 amino acids. Between the trimmed V and J ends, which lost 0 bases and 2 bases, there was a span of 10 bases. Germline assignment: CDR1 LGHNA and CDR2 YSLEER. CDR3 loop: CASSQEGSRNTGELFF. The CDR3 DNA follows: TGCGCCAGCAGCCAAGAGGGTAGCAGAAACACCGGGGAGCTGTTTTTT.

The J gene is TRBJ2-1, the V gene TRBV7-3; D is undetermined. V dropped 5 bases and J dropped 5 bases, with 10 bases sitting between them. Germline CDR1 SGHTA, CDR2 FQGTGA. This CDR3 is 13 amino acids long. The CDR3 DNA follows: TGTGCCAGCAGCCCCGGACCCAACAATGAGCAGTTCTTC. Translation gives CASSPGPNNEQFF.

The chain links TRBV24-1 to TRBJ1-1, with TRBD1 matching over 8 bases. This CDR3 comprises 14 residues. V gave up 2 bases and J gave up 8 bases; unmatched junction bases: 6. CDR1 is KGHDR, CDR2 SFDVKD, per germline. This CDR3 reads CATSDSRTGNEAFF. In DNA form, the CDR3 reads TGTGCCACCAGTGATTCCCGGACAGGGAACGAAGCTTTCTTT.

The chain recombines TRBV7-9 with TRBJ1-5; no firm D call. Germline CDR1 and CDR2: SEHNR and FQNEAQ (reference sequence). Between the trimmed V and J ends, which lost 8 bases and 2 bases, there was a span of 10 bases. The CDR3 loop spans 13 amino acids. CDR3 residues: CASGLAGNQPQHF. The CDR3 bases are TGTGCCAGCGGCCTCGCGGGCAATCAGCCCCAGCATTTT.

This chain links TRBV14 with TRBJ2-3; D might be TRBD1 (5 bases). The V and J ends lost 7 bases and 0 bases respectively, with 20 bases between them. This CDR3 comprises 17 residues. Germline V gene data show CDR1 as SGHDN and CDR2 as FVKESK. The CDR3 sequence: CASNHRSSTTSTDTQYF. CDR3 in DNA: TGTGCCAGCAACCACAGGTCCTCCACAACTAGCACAGATACGCAGTATTTT.

In this sample, this clonotype turned up a few times. The chain employs TRBV20-1 and TRBJ2-5; tentatively, D is TRBD2 (5 bases). With 3 bases removed from V and 5 bases from J, the gap between germline ends came to 16 bases. Germline V gives CDR1 DFQATT, CDR2 SNEGSKA (reference sequence). The CDR3 consists of 14 residues. The CDR3 is CSASVRGRRETQYF. In DNA, the CDR3 is TGCAGTGCTAGTGTACGGGGTCGCCGGGAGACCCAGTACTTC.

The rearrangement uses TRBV27 and TRBJ2-1, with D possibly matching TRBD2 (6 bases). Germline CDR1 MNHEY, CDR2 SMNVEV (reference sequence). Trimming pared 6 bases from V and 6 bases from J, leaving 24 bases between. This CDR3 region has 17 residues. CDR3 sequence: CASRKQFVAGGGNEQFF. CDR3 bases: TGTGCCAGCAGGAAACAGTTTGTGGCCGGGGGTGGCAATGAGCAGTTCTTC.